This TCR beta chain derives from a study of OX40 agonist ivuxolimab in advanced cancers. Study observations and caveats: Relative to CD4+ cells, CD8+ T cells on average had more expanded clones.

Of note for this clone: Its matching antigen is unknown.

This CDR3 contains 14 residues. Germline V lookup: CDR1 SGHTA, CDR2 FQGTGA. V lost 2 bases to trimming and J lost 4 bases, with 11 bases between them. The assay was immunoSEQ multiplex PCR, and TCRdb's table has in-frame clones only and misses some. Among tens of thousands of clones listed, 85% to 90% were seen once. The source is an adult with an advanced solid tumor such as melanoma, head and neck, liver or kidney cancer. The chain is built from TRBV7-3 and TRBJ1-1; D perhaps matches TRBD1 (6 bases). Sequencing was performed on CD4+ or CD8+ T cells sorted from blood, taken in a trial of the OX40 agonist ivuxolimab. In DNA, the CDR3 is TGTGCCAGCAGCTTATGGGGGCGAAGCACTGAAGCTTTCTTT. Protein sequence: CASSLWGRSTEAFF.